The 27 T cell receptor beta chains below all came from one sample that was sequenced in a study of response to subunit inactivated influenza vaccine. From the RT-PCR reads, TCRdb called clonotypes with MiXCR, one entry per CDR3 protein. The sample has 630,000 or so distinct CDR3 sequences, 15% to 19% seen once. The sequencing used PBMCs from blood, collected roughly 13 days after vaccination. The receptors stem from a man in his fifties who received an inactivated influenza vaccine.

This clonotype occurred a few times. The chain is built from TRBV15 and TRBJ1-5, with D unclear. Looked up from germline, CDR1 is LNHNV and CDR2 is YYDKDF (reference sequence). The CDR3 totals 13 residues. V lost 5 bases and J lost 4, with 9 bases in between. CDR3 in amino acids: CATSQRANQPQHF. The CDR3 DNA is TGTGCCACCAGCCAGAGGGCAAATCAGCCCCAGCATTTT.

In nucleotides, the CDR3 is TGCAGTGCTAGGCTACCGTGGGAGACCCAGTACTTC. It yields the protein CSARLPWETQYF. The V and J genes are TRBV20-1 and TRBJ2-5; D unclear. This CDR3 has 12 residues. Germline V gene sequence: CDR1 DFQATT, CDR2 SNEGSKA (reference sequence). Deletions cut 3 bases from V and 5 bases from J, with 10 bases between.

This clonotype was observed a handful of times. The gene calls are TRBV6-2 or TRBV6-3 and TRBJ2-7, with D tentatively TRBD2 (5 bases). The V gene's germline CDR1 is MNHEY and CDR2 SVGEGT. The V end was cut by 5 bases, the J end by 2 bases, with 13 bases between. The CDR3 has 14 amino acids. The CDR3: CASSDPGRAYEQYF. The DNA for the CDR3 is TGTGCCAGCAGTGACCCGGGAAGAGCCTACGAGCAGTACTTC.

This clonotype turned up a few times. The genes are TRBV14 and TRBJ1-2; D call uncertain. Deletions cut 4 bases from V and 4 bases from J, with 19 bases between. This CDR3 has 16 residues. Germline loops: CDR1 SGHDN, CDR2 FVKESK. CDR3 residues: CASSPTFLGFSYGYTF. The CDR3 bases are TGTGCCAGCAGCCCTACCTTTTTGGGTTTTAGCTATGGCTACACCTTC.

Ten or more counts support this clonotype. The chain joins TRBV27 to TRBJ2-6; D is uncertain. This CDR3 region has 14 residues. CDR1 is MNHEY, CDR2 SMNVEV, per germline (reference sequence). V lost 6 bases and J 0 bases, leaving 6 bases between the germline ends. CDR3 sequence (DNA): TGTGCCAGCAGAGAGAGCTCTGGGGCCAACGTCCTGACTTTC. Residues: CASRESSGANVLTF.

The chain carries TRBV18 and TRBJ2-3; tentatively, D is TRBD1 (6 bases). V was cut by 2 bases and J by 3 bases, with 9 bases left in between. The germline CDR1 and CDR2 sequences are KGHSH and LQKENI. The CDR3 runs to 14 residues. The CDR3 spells CASSPGTPTDTQYF. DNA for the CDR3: TGTGCCAGCTCACCAGGGACACCAACAGATACGCAGTATTTT.

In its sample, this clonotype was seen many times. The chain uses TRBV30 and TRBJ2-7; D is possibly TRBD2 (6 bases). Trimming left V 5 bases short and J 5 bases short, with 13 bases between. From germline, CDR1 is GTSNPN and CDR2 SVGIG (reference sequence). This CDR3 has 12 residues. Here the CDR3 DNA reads TGTGCCTGGCAGCCGGGACTCAACGAGCAGTACTTC. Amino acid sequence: CAWQPGLNEQYF.

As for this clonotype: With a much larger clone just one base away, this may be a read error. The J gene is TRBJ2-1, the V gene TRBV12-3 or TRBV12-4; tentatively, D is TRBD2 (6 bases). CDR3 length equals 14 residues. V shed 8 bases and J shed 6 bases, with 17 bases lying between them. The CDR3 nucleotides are TGTGCCAGCTGCCCGGGACTGGGGGGCAATGAGCAGTTCTTC. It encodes CASCPGLGGNEQFF.

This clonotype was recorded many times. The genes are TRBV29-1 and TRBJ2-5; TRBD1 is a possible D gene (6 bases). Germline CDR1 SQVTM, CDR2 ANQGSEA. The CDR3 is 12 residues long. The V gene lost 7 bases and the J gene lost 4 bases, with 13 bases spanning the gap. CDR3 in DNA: TGCAGCGACAACAGGGCAGGAGAGACCCAGTACTTC. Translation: CSDNRAGETQYF.

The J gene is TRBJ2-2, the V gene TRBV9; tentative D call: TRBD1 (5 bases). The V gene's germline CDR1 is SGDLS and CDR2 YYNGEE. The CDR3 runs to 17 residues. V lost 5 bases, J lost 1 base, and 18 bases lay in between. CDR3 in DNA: TGTGCCAGCAGTCCAAGCCCCGGCGACAGGAACACCGGGGAGCTGTTTTTT. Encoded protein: CASSPSPGDRNTGELFF.

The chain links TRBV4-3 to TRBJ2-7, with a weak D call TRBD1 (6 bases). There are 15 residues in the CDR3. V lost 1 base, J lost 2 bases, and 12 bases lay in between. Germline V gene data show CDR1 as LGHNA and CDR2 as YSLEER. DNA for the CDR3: TGCGCCAGCAGCCAAGTTCCAGGACAGACCTACGAGCAGTACTTC. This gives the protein CASSQVPGQTYEQYF.

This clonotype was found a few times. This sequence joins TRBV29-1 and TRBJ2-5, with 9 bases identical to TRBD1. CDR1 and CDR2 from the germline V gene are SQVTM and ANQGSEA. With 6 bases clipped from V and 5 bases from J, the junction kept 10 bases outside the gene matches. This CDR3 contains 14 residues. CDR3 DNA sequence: TGCAGCGTCGCACAACAGGGGGCCGGGGAGACCCAGTACTTC. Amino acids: CSVAQQGAGETQYF.

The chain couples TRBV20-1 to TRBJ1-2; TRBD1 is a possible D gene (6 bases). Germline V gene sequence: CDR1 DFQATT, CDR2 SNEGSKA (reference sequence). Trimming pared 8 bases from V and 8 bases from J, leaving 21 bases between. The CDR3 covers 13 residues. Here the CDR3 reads CSTTEGEEKGYTF. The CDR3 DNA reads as TGCAGTACCACTGAGGGGGAAGAGAAGGGCTACACCTTC.

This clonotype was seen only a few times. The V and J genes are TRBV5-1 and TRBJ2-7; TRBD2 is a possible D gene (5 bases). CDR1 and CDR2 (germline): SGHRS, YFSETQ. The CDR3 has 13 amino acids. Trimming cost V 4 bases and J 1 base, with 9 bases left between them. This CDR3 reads CASSATGSYEQYF. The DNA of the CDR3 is TGCGCCAGCAGCGCCACGGGGTCCTACGAGCAGTACTTC.

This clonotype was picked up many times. CDR3 in amino acids: CASSPRTGGHQPQHF. The CDR3 coding sequence is TGTGCCAGCAGTCCGCGGACAGGGGGCCATCAGCCCCAGCATTTT. The chain uses TRBV6-1 and TRBJ1-5; TRBD1 matches 11 bases. Trimming removed 5 bases from V and 5 bases from J; junction bases left unmatched: 5. The length of the CDR3 is 15 residues. The germline V gene has CDR1 MNHNS and CDR2 SASEGT.

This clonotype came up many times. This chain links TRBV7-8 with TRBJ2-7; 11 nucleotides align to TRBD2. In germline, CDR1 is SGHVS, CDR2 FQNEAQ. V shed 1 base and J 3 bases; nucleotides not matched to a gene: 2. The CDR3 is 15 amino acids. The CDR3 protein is CASSLDTSGSYEQYF. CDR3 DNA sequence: TGTGCCAGCAGCTTAGATACTAGCGGGAGCTACGAGCAGTACTTC.

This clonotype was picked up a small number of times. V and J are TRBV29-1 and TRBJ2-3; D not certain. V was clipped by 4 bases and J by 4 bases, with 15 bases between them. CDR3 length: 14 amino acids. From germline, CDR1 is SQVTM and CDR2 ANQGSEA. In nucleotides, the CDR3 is TGCAGCGTTGTCCTGTTCTTCGCCCCAGATACGCAGTATTTT. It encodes CSVVLFFAPDTQYF.

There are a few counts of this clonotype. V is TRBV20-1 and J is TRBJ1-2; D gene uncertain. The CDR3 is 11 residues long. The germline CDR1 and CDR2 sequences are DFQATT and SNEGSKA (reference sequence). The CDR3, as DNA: TGCACCACCGGCAGATCCTATGGCTACACCTTC. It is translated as CTTGRSYGYTF.

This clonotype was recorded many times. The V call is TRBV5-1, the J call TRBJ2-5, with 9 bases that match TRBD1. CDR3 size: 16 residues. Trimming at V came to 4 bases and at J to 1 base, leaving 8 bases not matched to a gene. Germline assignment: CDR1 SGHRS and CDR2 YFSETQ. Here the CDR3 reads CASSIGQGLRQETQYF. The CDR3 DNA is TGCGCCAGCAGCATCGGACAGGGGCTTCGCCAAGAGACCCAGTACTTC.

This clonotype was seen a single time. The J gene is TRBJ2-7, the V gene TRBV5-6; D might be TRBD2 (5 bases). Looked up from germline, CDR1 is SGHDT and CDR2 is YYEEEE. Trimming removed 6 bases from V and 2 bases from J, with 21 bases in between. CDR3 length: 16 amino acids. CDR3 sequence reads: CASTLSGARGTYEQYF. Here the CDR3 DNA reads TGTGCCAGCACGCTTTCGGGTGCGCGAGGGACCTACGAGCAGTACTTC.

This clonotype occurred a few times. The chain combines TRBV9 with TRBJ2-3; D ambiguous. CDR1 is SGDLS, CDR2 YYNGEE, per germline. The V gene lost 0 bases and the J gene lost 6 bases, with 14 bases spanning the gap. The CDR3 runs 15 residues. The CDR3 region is CASSVAWGSGDTQYF. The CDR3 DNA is TGTGCCAGCAGCGTAGCCTGGGGAAGTGGTGATACGCAGTATTTT.

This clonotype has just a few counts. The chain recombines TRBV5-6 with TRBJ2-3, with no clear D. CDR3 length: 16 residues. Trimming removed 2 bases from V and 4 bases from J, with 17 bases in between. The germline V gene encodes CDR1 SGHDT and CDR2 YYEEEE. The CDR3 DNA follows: TGTGCCAGCAGCTTTGTCCCCCGTCGAGAATCAGATACGCAGTATTTT. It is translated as CASSFVPRRESDTQYF. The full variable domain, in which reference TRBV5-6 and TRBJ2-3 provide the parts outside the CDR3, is DAGVTQSPTHLIKTRGQQVTLRCSPKSGHDTVSWYQQALGQGPQFIFQYYEEEERQRGNFPDRFSGHQFPNYSSELNVNALLLGDSALYLCASSFVPRRESDTQYFGPGTRLTVL.

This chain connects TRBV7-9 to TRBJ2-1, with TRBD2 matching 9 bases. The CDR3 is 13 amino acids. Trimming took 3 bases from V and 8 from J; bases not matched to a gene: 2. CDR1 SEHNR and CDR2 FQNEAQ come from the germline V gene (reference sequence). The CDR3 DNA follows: TGTGCCAGCAGCTTTTTAGCGGGAGATGAGCAGTTCTTC. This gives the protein CASSFLAGDEQFF.

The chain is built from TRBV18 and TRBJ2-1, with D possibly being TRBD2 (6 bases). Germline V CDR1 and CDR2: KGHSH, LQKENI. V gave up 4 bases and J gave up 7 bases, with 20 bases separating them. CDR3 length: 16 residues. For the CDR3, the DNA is TGTGCCAGCTCACTGTTTATCGGGAGTCCCCAAAATGAGCAGTTCTTC. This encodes CASSLFIGSPQNEQFF.

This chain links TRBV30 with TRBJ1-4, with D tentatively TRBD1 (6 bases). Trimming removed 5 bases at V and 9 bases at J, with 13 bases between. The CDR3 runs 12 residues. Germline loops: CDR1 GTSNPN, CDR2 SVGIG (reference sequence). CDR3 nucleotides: TGTGCCTGGCAACCGCAGGGGAAAAAACTGTTTTTT. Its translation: CAWQPQGKKLFF.

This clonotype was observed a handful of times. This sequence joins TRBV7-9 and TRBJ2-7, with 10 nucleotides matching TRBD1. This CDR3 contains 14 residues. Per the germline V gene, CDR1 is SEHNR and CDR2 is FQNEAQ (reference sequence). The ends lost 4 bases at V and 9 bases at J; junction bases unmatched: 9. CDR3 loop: CASSSGQGGRGQYF. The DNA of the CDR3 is TGTGCCAGCAGCTCCGGACAGGGGGGAAGAGGGCAGTACTTC.

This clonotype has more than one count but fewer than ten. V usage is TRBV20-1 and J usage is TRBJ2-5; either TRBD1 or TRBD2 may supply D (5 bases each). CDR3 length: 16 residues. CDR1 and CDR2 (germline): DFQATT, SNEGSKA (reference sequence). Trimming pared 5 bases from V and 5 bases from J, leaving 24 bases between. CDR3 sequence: CSAGRPPGTPGETQYF. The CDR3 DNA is TGCAGTGCTGGCCGCCCCCCAGGGACCCCTGGGGAGACCCAGTACTTC.